The rows below give T cell receptor beta chains drawn from one sample of a study of OX40 agonist ivuxolimab in advanced cancers. Assay: immunoSEQ multiplex PCR; the TCRdb copy retains only in-frame clones and omits some. The data show 40,000 to 45,000 clones, 80% to 90% seen once. The material was CD4+ or CD8+ T cells sorted from blood, obtained in a trial of the OX40 agonist ivuxolimab. All receptors come from an adult with an advanced solid tumor such as melanoma, head and neck, liver or kidney cancer. CDR3s include the opening cysteine and the closing phenylalanine or tryptophan. The D gene is left open where the match is weak. The size entry is marked missing in some rows and otherwise reads once, few, many or a size class.

. TRBJ2-3 TRBV12-5 TRBD2 TGTGCTAGTGGTCAAGGACTAGCGGGAGACACAGATACGCAGTATTTT CASGQGLAGDTDTQYF
. TRBJ2-2 TRBV2 TRBD2 TGTGCCAGCAGTGCGGTACCTCTAGCGGTCGGGGAGCTGTTTTTT CASSAVPLAVGELFF
few TRBJ2-2 TRBV5-1 . TGCGCCAGCAGCTTGGTCTTCGGTGTGGCCGGGGAGCTGTTTTTT CASSLVFGVAGELFF
few TRBJ1-5 TRBV19 TRBD1 TGTGCCAGTAGTAGGGACAGGGCCCAGCCCCAGCATTTT CASSRDRAQPQHF
. TRBJ2-1 TRBV10-3 TRBD2 TGTGCCACCCGTCTAGCGGGGAACTACAATGAGCAGTTCTTC CATRLAGNYNEQFF
few TRBJ1-1 TRBV10-3 . TGTGCCATCAGTGACCAACAGCAGAACACTGAAGCTTTCTTT CAISDQQQNTEAFF
. TRBJ1-3 TRBV6-5 . TGTGCCAGCAGTTCGATTGGGGACACCATATATTTT CASSSIGDTIYF
once TRBJ1-4 TRBV29-1 . TGCAGCGTTGTAGTGGACAGTGCAACTAATGAAAAACTGTTTTTT CSVVVDSATNEKLFF
. TRBJ1-1 TRBV5-8 TRBD1 TGTGCCAGCAGCTCACGGACAGGGGGCCGCACTGAAGCTTTCTTT CASSSRTGGRTEAFF
. TRBJ1-4 TRBV5-4 TRBD1 TGTGCCAGCAGCTACAGGGGTAATGAAAAACTGTTTTTT CASSYRGNEKLFF
once TRBJ1-2 TRBV4-3 . TGCGCCAGCAGCTTCACCGCCCTGGCGGGAGTCGGCTACACCTTC CASSFTALAGVGYTF
. TRBJ1-1 TRBV7-8 TRBD1 TGTGCCAGCAGCGCAAATACCGGGACAGATATAAGACTGAACACTGAAGCTTTCTTT CASSANTGTDIRLNTEAFF
. TRBJ1-2 TRBV6-6 TRBD1 TGTGCCAGCAGTTACTCGGGACAGGGGGCTGGTGGCTACACCTTC CASSYSGQGAGGYTF
. TRBJ1-1 TRBV5-1 TRBD1 TGCGCCAGCAGCTTGATCCCAGGGGGCGAATACACTGAAGCTTTCTTT CASSLIPGGEYTEAFF
. TRBJ2-3 TRBV2 TRBD1 TGTGCCAGCAGTGAAGCGATCCGACAGGGAACGCGCACAGATACGCAGTATTTT CASSEAIRQGTRTDTQYF
. TRBJ1-4 TRBV2 . TGTGCCACCTCGGACATTGCAACTAATGAAAAACTGTTTTTT CATSDIATNEKLFF
. TRBJ2-1 TRBV9 TRBD2 TGTGCCAGCAGCGTCCCCGGCGGGAGCTCCTACAATGAGCAGTTCTTC CASSVPGGSSYNEQFF
few TRBJ2-3 TRBV5-4 . TGTGCCAGCAGCTTAGGGCAGGGGAGGAGCACAGATACGCAGTATTTT CASSLGQGRSTDTQYF
. TRBJ1-2 TRBV2 TRBD1 TGTGCCAGCGACCTCCGGGACAGGGTCCGCTATGGCTACACCTTC CASDLRDRVRYGYTF
. TRBJ2-5 TRBV30 . TGTGCCGCGACCGGGACCACCGGGTTCGAGACCCAGTACTTC CAATGTTGFETQYF
. TRBJ2-6 TRBV11-3 TRBD2 TGTGCCAGCAGCTTTGGCGATGGGGCTAGCGGGAGGTCTGGGGCCAACGTCCTGACTTTC CASSFGDGASGRSGANVLTF
. TRBJ2-1 TRBV11-3 . TGTGCCAGCAGATTACGGGCCGTATCCTACAATGAGCAGTTCTTC CASRLRAVSYNEQFF
. TRBJ1-2 TRBV5-5 . TGTGCCAGCAGCTTGGAGGACCAGACAGTAAGAAGGGGCTACACCTTC CASSLEDQTVRRGYTF
. TRBJ1-1 TRBV7-6 . TGTGCCAGCAGCCAAGGGAGTTTGAACACTGAAGCTTTCTTT CASSQGSLNTEAFF
. TRBJ2-7 TRBV14 TRBD2 TGTGCCAGCAGCTGGGCGGGAGGGTGGAACGAGCAGTACTTC CASSWAGGWNEQYF
. TRBJ1-3 TRBV5-1 . TGCGCCAGCAGCTTGGAGTTGGGGGGATCTGGAAACACCATATATTTT CASSLELGGSGNTIYF